The source of this T cell receptor beta chain is a study of regulatory T cells in long-lasting Graves disease. This clonotype has just a few counts. Its specificity is unknown. Sequencing libraries for TCR beta were prepared with iRepertoire HTBI primers and Arm-PCR of CDR3 regions. In the original processing: Looking across samples, the authors found some 60 TRBV and 13 to 15 TRBJ segments. TCRdb independently ran MiXCR on the multiplex PCR reads; one entry per CDR3 protein. TCRdb, not the authors, supplied the V and J calls. The table lists about 400,000 distinct CDR3 sequences, around 20% of them singletons. The study, taken as a whole, reports: Persistent disease was associated with favored TRBV28 usage and with favored use of TRBJ1-2 and TRBJ2-5.

V was pared by 5 bases and J by 9 bases, with 17 bases between. This CDR3 is built from 15 residues. CDR1 is MDHEN and CDR2 is SYDVKM in the germline V gene. Time point defined: persistent/refractory GD, antithyroid drugs over 5 years with positive TRAb. PBMC-extracted RNA yielded the TCR library. Tubes containing EDTA received approximately 9 milliliters of drawn peripheral blood. The clonotype originates from a female donor with Graves disease. The input for sequencing was peripheral blood mononuclear cells (PBMCs), taken when the disease was refractory, from a patient treated with antithyroid drugs. The genes are TRBV28 and TRBJ1-6; D is undetermined. This CDR3 reads CASSPLPLTSSPLHF. CDR3 nucleotide sequence: TGTGCCAGCAGTCCCCTCCCCCTAACGAGTTCACCCCTCCACTTT.